This T cell receptor beta chain was captured by sequencing in a study of blood T cell repertoires in COVID-19. About the research overall: Samples came from the United States, Italy and Spain, spanning acute and convalescent COVID-19. Sample material is recorded as cDNA or gDNA derived from T cells, B-cell-depleted T cells, or PBMCs.

The CDR3 has 12 residues. V lost 3 bases to trimming and J lost 16 bases; unmatched junction nucleotides: 8. Germline-derived CDR1 and CDR2 are SGHTS and YDEGEE. On this clone itself: This specimen includes other DNA sequences encoding the same CDR3.

Per the original data handling: Reference gene primer amplification in the assay estimated nucleated cell counts. Data came from immunoSEQ multiplex PCR; TCRdb stores just in-frame clones and leaves some out. The V and J calls and the clone size are those of that table, but D and trimming were determined from the DNA. The repertoire has around 260,000 clones, 88% of them found once; the top ten carry 0.7%. The specimen sequenced was peripheral blood. This TCR was recovered from a human donor in a cohort sampled during active COVID-19. V and J are TRBV5-8 and TRBJ1-5, with 9 bases that match TRBD1. This CDR3 is CASSYGTGYDHF. DNA for the CDR3: TGTGCCAGCAGCTACGGGACAGGGTACGATCATTTT.